Listed below are T cell receptor beta chains from one sample, sequenced in a study of shared clonotypes between healthy human individuals. Assay used: immunoSEQ multiplex PCR; TCRdb lists only in-frame clones, some missing. The top ten hold around 1.7% of the sample, which has around 1,900,000 clones, roughly 95% seen once. Sequenced sample: naive CD8+ T cells from PBMCs. The receptors originated from a man aged 18 to 30 in good health. Some clones in this sample may be carry-over from other donors' samples. Both conserved end residues are part of each CDR3. D genes are given only for firm matches.

TRBJ2-1,17,TRBV9,TRBD1,CASSVVGSRGPSNEQFF
TRBJ2-7,14,TRBV27,TRBD1,CASSLTGGVYEQYF
TRBJ1-2,16,TRBV7-8,-,CASSLDVSGSLYGYTF
TRBJ2-5,16,TRBV19,TRBD2,CASSIDVTSGQETQYF
TRBJ2-7,14,TRBV7-9,-,CASSSGGAHNEQYF
TRBJ1-1,15,TRBV6-1,-,CASSELGSLNTEAFF
TRBJ1-2,11,TRBV25-1,-,CASSVLMGYTF
TRBJ2-1,11,TRBV27,-,CASSFGTEQFF
TRBJ2-5,14,TRBV27,-,CASSPRGRGGDQYF
TRBJ1-2,14,TRBV28,-,CASSPETVFYGYTF
TRBJ2-3,15,TRBV28,TRBD2,CASTPGLGAADTQYF
TRBJ2-7,13,TRBV6-1,-,CASRVGAPYEQYF
TRBJ2-7,11,TRBV20-1,-,CSADTTYEQYF
TRBJ2-7,13,TRBV11-2,-,CASSLGSRSEQYF
TRBJ2-2,13,TRBV28,-,CASSFPGAGELFF
TRBJ1-1,11,TRBV5-4,-,CASSSLTEAFF
TRBJ2-7,17,TRBV4-2,TRBD2,CASSPGGSSGRIYEQYF
TRBJ2-2,13,TRBV28,-,CASGTPHRGELFF
TRBJ2-5,17,TRBV28,TRBD1,CASSLVRDRPRMETQYF
TRBJ2-4,18,TRBV28,-,CASSFWAERRSSKNIQYF